This is a list of T cell receptor beta chains from one sample in a study of control samples from healthy donors and cancer patients. Data came from immunoSEQ multiplex PCR; TCRdb stores just in-frame clones and leaves some out. The table has roughly 180,000 clones, over 85% seen once. Sequences were obtained from blood. These receptors were obtained from a woman aged 60-70 years in good health. Each CDR3 is given with its conserved first and last residue. A D gene is named only where the DNA matches it firmly. Clone sizes are given selectively: once, few, many, or a class where the clone is expanded.

V gene	D gene	clone size	J gene	CDR3 protein	CDR3 DNA
TRBV5-1	NA	NA	TRBJ1-3	CASSFNLERGNTIYF	TGCGCCAGCAGCTTCAACTTAGAGCGAGGAAACACCATATATTTT
TRBV7-8	NA	NA	TRBJ1-5	CASSLAGRVGGGNQPQHF	TGTGCCAGCAGCTTAGCAGGCCGAGTGGGGGGCGGCAATCAGCCCCAGCATTTT
TRBV5-6	TRBD1	NA	TRBJ1-6	CASSLRSTGASFSPLHF	TGTGCCAGCAGCTTGAGGTCTACAGGGGCCTCGTTTTCACCCCTCCACTTT
TRBV5-4	NA	NA	TRBJ1-3	CASSLGTGGNTIYF	TGTGCCAGCAGCTTAGGGACTGGTGGAAACACCATATATTTT
TRBV5-8	TRBD2	NA	TRBJ2-2	CASSFLISGGNTGELFF	TGTGCCAGCAGCTTCCTAATTAGCGGGGGGAACACCGGGGAGCTGTTTTTT
TRBV18	NA	NA	TRBJ2-7	CASSSAGYEQYF	TGTGCCAGCTCCTCGGCAGGCTACGAGCAGTACTTC
TRBV5-1	TRBD2	NA	TRBJ2-5	CASSAQGLAGEDQYF	TGCGCCAGCAGCGCTCAGGGACTAGCGGGGGAGGACCAGTACTTC
TRBV7-9	TRBD2	once	TRBJ2-3	CASSLGDRGGTDTQYF	TGTGCCAGCAGCTTAGGCGATCGGGGGGGCACAGATACGCAGTATTTT
TRBV7-2	NA	NA	TRBJ1-1	CASSPQWNTEAFF	TGTGCCAGCAGCCCGCAGTGGAACACTGAAGCTTTCTTT
TRBV2	TRBD1	NA	TRBJ2-3	CASSERDRVTDTQYF	TGTGCCAGCAGTGAGCGGGACAGGGTCACAGATACGCAGTATTTT
TRBV7-9	TRBD1	few	TRBJ1-4	CASSSPDRGPSEKLFF	TGTGCCAGCAGCTCCCCTGACAGGGGGCCTAGTGAAAAACTGTTTTTT
TRBV19	TRBD1	NA	TRBJ2-2	CASSMQGASGELFF	TGTGCCAGTAGTATGCAGGGGGCTTCCGGGGAGCTGTTTTTT
TRBV12-5	NA	NA	TRBJ2-1	CASGLVRTVGRDEQFF	TGTGCTAGTGGTTTGGTCCGGACAGTTGGCAGGGATGAGCAGTTCTTC
TRBV6-6	TRBD2	NA	TRBJ2-3	CASSYMIAGDTQYF	TGTGCCAGCAGTTATATGATAGCGGGGGATACGCAGTATTTT
TRBV15	TRBD1	NA	TRBJ1-4	CATSRDIGTGGEKLFF	TGTGCCACCAGCAGAGATATAGGTACAGGGGGCGAAAAACTGTTTTTT
TRBV4-2	NA	NA	TRBJ2-7	CASSQDPQGYEQYF	TGTGCCAGCAGCCAAGACCCCCAGGGGTACGAGCAGTACTTC
TRBV9	NA	NA	TRBJ2-3	CASSVVRAASTDTQYF	TGTGCCAGCAGCGTAGTCCGGGCAGCTAGCACAGATACGCAGTATTTT
TRBV10-3	NA	NA	TRBJ2-5	CAIKDSETQYF	TGTGCCATCAAGGACTCGGAGACCCAGTACTTC
TRBV18	NA	NA	TRBJ1-1	CASSPGPGGAEAFF	TGTGCCAGCTCACCAGGTCCCGGGGGAGCTGAAGCTTTCTTT
TRBV29-1	TRBD1	NA	TRBJ1-2	CSVEENRGQANYGYTF	TGCAGCGTTGAAGAGAACAGGGGTCAAGCTAACTATGGCTACACCTTC
TRBV6-5	NA	NA	TRBJ1-2	CASSFRSHGGYTF	TGTGCCAGCAGTTTCCGATCACACGGAGGCTACACCTTC
TRBV5-1	TRBD1	once	TRBJ2-3	CASSYTGERTDTQYF	TGCGCCAGCAGCTACACAGGGGAAAGGACAGATACGCAGTATTTT
TRBV6-5	NA	NA	TRBJ1-4	CASSYQSPATNEKLFF	TGTGCCAGCAGTTACCAGAGCCCAGCAACTAATGAAAAACTGTTTTTT
TRBV7-2	TRBD1	NA	TRBJ1-2	CASSPGDRVGGYTF	TGTGCCAGCAGCCCCGGAGACAGGGTGGGTGGCTACACCTTC
TRBV5-4	NA	NA	TRBJ1-4	CASSKGQNNEKLFF	TGTGCCAGCAGCAAAGGACAGAATAATGAAAAACTGTTTTTT
TRBV6-6	NA	few	TRBJ2-7	CASSNPVRIHTYEQYF	TGTGCCAGCAGCAACCCCGTCAGGATTCATACCTACGAGCAGTACTTC
TRBV12-3/TRBV12-4	NA	few	TRBJ1-1	CASSFQNTEAFF	TGTGCCAGCAGTTTCCAGAACACTGAAGCTTTCTTT
TRBV7-8	TRBD1	NA	TRBJ1-1	CASSLDRDRGGTEAFF	TGTGCCAGCAGCTTAGACCGGGACAGGGGTGGCACTGAAGCTTTCTTT
TRBV6-5	NA	NA	TRBJ1-5	CASSRGQYSNQPQHF	TGTGCCAGCAGTCGAGGACAGTATAGCAATCAGCCCCAGCATTTT
TRBV5-5	NA	NA	TRBJ1-3	CASSSGPSGNTIYF	TGTGCCAGCAGCTCGGGACCGTCCGGAAACACCATATATTTT
TRBV19	TRBD1	NA	TRBJ2-5	CASSMQGAETQYF	TGTGCCAGTAGTATGCAGGGGGCCGAGACCCAGTACTTC
TRBV7-2	NA	NA	TRBJ2-1	CASSLVSQSYNEQFF	TGTGCCAGCAGCTTAGTAAGCCAGTCCTACAATGAGCAGTTCTTC
TRBV5-1	NA	NA	TRBJ1-1	CASSQGGVEAFF	TGCGCCAGCAGCCAAGGCGGGGTCGAAGCTTTCTTT
TRBV4-1	NA	NA	TRBJ1-5	CASSQGGASNQPQHF	TGCGCCAGCAGCCAAGGAGGGGCTAGCAATCAGCCCCAGCATTTT
TRBV7-2	NA	NA	TRBJ1-2	CASSTGRDYGYTF	TGTGCCAGCAGCACCGGACGAGACTATGGCTACACCTTC
TRBV19	NA	NA	TRBJ1-5	CASRQEYSNQPQHF	TGTGCCAGTAGGCAGGAGTATAGCAATCAGCCCCAGCATTTT
TRBV5-1	NA	NA	TRBJ2-3	CASRVAGKSTDTQYF	TGCGCCAGCAGGGTAGCAGGAAAAAGCACAGATACGCAGTATTTT
TRBV9	TRBD1	once	TRBJ1-1	CASSAGPGGWTEAFF	TGTGCCAGCAGCGCCGGCCCAGGGGGGTGGACTGAAGCTTTCTTT
TRBV27	NA	NA	TRBJ1-2	CASSLAQEYITGDKDYGYTF	TGTGCCAGCAGTTTAGCGCAAGAGTATATAACAGGCGATAAGGACTATGGCTACACCTTC